The 11 T cell receptor beta chains below all came from one sample that was sequenced in a study of blood T cells in healthy people across ages (dated by TCRdb to 2015 to 2017). Library creation used 5' RACE. Instrument on record: Illumina HiSeq 2500. A second PCR of about 6 to 11 cycles was run with a J-beta primer mix and a sample-barcoded 5' primer. TCRdb cleaned the public reads at Q25 with fastp, built clones with MiXCR and kept in-frame beta chains. Every entry covers one CDR3 protein and lists the most common genes and DNA from its rows. For this sample there are about a million distinct CDR3 sequences; under 50% appear just once. Roughly 12% of the sample lies in the top ten. The sequencing sample was made of blood. The receptor set was obtained from a man aged 30 to 45 in good health.

The chain combines TRBV27 with TRBJ2-7; 7 bases fit TRBD1. The trim removed 5 bases at V and 2 bases at J, leaving 6 bases unmatched. The CDR3 is made up of 14 amino acids. CDR1 is MNHEY and CDR2 is SMNVEV in the germline V gene (reference sequence). CDR3 region: CASSATTGTYEQYF. In DNA, the CDR3 is TGTGCCAGCAGTGCGACGACAGGGACCTACGAGCAGTACTTC.

This clonotype was observed a single time. The CDR3 here is CASSHPLAGDEQFF. The CDR3 DNA reads as TGTGCCAGCAGTCATCCACTAGCGGGCGATGAGCAGTTCTTC. The chain uses TRBV7-8 and TRBJ2-1; 9 bases are shared with TRBD2. The CDR3 contains 14 residues. With 6 bases clipped from V and 8 bases from J, the junction kept 8 bases outside the gene matches. In germline, CDR1 is SGHVS, CDR2 FQNEAQ.

In regard to this clonotype: Relative to the germline gene, one junction end is altered; a read error may explain this. The chain employs TRBV12-3 or TRBV12-4 and TRBJ2-3; TRBD2 matches 11 bases. This CDR3 has 17 amino acids. The CDR3 protein is CASSFLAGGPSTDAQYF. The CDR3 nucleotides read TGTGCCAGCAGTTTCCTAGCGGGGGGCCCTAGCACAGATGCGCAGTATTTT.

The chain uses TRBV12-3 or TRBV12-4 and TRBJ2-7; the match to TRBD1 covers 8 bases. The J segment lost 4 bases and the V segment lost 7 bases, leaving 6 bases of the junction unmatched. This CDR3 is built from 13 residues. CDR3 loop: CASTATGDYEQYF. The DNA of the CDR3 is TGTGCCAGCACCGCGACAGGGGATTACGAGCAGTACTTC.

The chain uses TRBV7-3 and TRBJ2-1, with 9 bases that match TRBD2. This CDR3 spans 17 amino acids. The trim removed 0 bases at V and 7 bases at J, leaving 10 bases unmatched. Germline loops: CDR1 SGHTA, CDR2 FQGTGA. This CDR3 reads CASSLTPIGLARNEQFF. Written as DNA, the CDR3 is TGTGCCAGCAGCTTAACCCCGATCGGACTAGCGAGGAATGAGCAGTTCTTC.

The rearrangement uses TRBV6-2 or TRBV6-3 and TRBJ1-5; possibly TRBD1 for D (6 bases). Germline V CDR1 and CDR2: MNHEY, SVGEGT. The CDR3 extends over 15 amino acids. Trimming pared 6 bases from V and 7 bases from J, leaving 19 bases between. CDR3 loop: CASRDSQGSYQPQHF. The CDR3 nucleotides read TGTGCCAGCAGAGACTCACAGGGTTCGTACCAGCCCCAGCATTTT.

This clonotype was observed a handful of times. The germline gene is not matched at one end of the junction; a read error may be the cause. J is TRBJ2-2 and V is TRBV5-1; D is possibly TRBD1 or TRBD2 (5 bases each). CDR3 length: 15 amino acids. The germline gives CDR1 SGHRS, CDR2 YFSETQ. CDR3 sequence reads: CASSLGTTNTGELFF. CDR3 nucleotide sequence: TGTGCCAGCAGCTTAGGGACGACGAACACCGGGGAGCTGTTTTTT. The variable domain in full, with the rest retrieved from reference TRBV5-1 and TRBJ2-2, is KAGVTQTPRYLIKTRGQQVTLSCSPISGHRSVSWYQQTPGQGLQFLFEYFSETQRNKGNFPGRFSGRQFSNSRSEMNVSTLELGDSALYLCASSLGTTNTGELFFGEGSRLTVL.

This clonotype has just a few counts. The rearrangement links TRBV6-6 to TRBJ2-7; TRBD2 aligns across 7 bases. The DNA end favors TRBJ2-5, so the J call may be wrong. Germline assignment: CDR1 MNHNY and CDR2 SVGAGI (reference sequence). The CDR3 contains 12 residues. The CDR3 DNA sequence: TGTGCCAGCAGAACCGGGGAGGGGACCCAGTACTTC. This gives the protein CASRTGEGTQYF.

The rearrangement joins TRBV9 to TRBJ2-1; a possible D gene is TRBD1 (5 bases). The J call may be wrong; the DNA end is better matched by TRBJ2-7. Germline V gene lookup returns CDR1 SGDLS and CDR2 YYNGEE. The CDR3 extends over 16 amino acids. CDR3 bases: TGTGCCAGCAGCGTAGCAACAGGATATCCTCCCTACGAGCAGTACTTC. Translating it yields CASSVATGYPPYEQYF.

With regard to this clonotype: One junction end disagrees with the germline gene, perhaps due to a read error. The rearrangement links TRBV7-8 to TRBJ1-6; D might be TRBD1 (6 bases). Germline V gene data show CDR1 as SGHVS and CDR2 as FQNEAQ. The CDR3 loop spans 15 amino acids. CDR3: CASNLAGGAGSPLHF. The CDR3 nucleotides are TGTGCCAGCAACTTAGCTGGGGGCGCGGGGTCACCCCTCCACTTT.

This chain connects TRBV9 to TRBJ2-7, with 7 bases matching TRBD2. With the DNA end fitting TRBJ2-5 better, the J assignment may be wrong. CDR1 and CDR2 from the germline V gene are SGDLS and YYNGEE. This CDR3 spans 15 amino acids. CDR3 in DNA: TGTGCCAGCAGCGTTCATCTTGGCGGGGGTGTGACCCAGTACTTC. The encoded protein is CASSVHLGGGVTQYF.